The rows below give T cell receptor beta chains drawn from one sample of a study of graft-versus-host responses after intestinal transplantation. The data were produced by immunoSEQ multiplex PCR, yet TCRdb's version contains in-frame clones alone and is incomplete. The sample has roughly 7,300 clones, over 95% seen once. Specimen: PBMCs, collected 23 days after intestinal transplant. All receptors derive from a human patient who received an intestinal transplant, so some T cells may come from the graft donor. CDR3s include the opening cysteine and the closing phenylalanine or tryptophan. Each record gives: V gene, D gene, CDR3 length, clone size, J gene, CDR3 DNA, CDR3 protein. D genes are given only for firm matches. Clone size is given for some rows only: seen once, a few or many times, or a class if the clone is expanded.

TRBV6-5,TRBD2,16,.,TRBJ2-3,TGTGCCAGCAGTTACTTTCTAGCGGGAAACACAGATACGCAGTATTTT,CASSYFLAGNTDTQYF
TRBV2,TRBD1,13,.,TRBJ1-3,TGTGCCAGCAGTGGACAGGGGCGGAACACCATATATTTT,CASSGQGRNTIYF
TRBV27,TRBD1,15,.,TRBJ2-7,TGTGCCAGCAGTTCCGCTGGGACAGGGCAACACGAGCAGTACTTC,CASSSAGTGQHEQYF
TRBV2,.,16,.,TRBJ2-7,TGTGCCAGCGAGTCCGCGCCTCAGGATACCTCCTACGAGCAGTACTTC,CASESAPQDTSYEQYF
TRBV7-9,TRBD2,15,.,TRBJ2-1,TGTGCCAGCGCGACCGGGACTAGCGACTACAATGAGCAGTTCTTC,CASATGTSDYNEQFF
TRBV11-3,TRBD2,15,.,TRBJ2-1,TGTGCCAGCAGCTTCGGGCTAGCGGAGAGTCGGGAGCAGTTCTTC,CASSFGLAESREQFF
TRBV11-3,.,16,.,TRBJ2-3,TGTGCCAGCAGCTTAAGGGCCGGCGGCGGATCGGATACGCAGTATTTT,CASSLRAGGGSDTQYF
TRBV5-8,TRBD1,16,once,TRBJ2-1,TGTGCCAGCAGCTCACACCGGGACAGGGATTACAATGAGCAGTTCTTC,CASSSHRDRDYNEQFF
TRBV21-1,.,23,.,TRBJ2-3,TGTGCCAGCAGCAAAGAGCGGGCGGACAGGGCTGGGGCTAGCGGGAGAAGCACAGATACGCAGTATTTT,CASSKERADRAGASGRSTDTQYF
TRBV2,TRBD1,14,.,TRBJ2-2,TGTGCCAGCATAGGGACAGCAAGCACCGGGGAGCTGTTTTTT,CASIGTASTGELFF
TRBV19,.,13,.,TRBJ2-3,TGTGCCAGTAGTATGTTGGGTTCGGATACGCAGTATTTT,CASSMLGSDTQYF
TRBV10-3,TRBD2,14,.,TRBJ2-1,TGTGCCATCAGTCCAGCGGGAGAGTGGAATGAGCAGTTCTTC,CAISPAGEWNEQFF
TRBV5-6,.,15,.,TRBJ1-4,TGTGCCAGCAGCGGGTGGGGGGCAACTAATGAAAAACTGTTTTTT,CASSGWGATNEKLFF
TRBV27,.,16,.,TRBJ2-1,TGTGCCAGCAGTCGACCCCCTTCGCGGGAAGGGGATGAGCAGTTCTTC,CASSRPPSREGDEQFF